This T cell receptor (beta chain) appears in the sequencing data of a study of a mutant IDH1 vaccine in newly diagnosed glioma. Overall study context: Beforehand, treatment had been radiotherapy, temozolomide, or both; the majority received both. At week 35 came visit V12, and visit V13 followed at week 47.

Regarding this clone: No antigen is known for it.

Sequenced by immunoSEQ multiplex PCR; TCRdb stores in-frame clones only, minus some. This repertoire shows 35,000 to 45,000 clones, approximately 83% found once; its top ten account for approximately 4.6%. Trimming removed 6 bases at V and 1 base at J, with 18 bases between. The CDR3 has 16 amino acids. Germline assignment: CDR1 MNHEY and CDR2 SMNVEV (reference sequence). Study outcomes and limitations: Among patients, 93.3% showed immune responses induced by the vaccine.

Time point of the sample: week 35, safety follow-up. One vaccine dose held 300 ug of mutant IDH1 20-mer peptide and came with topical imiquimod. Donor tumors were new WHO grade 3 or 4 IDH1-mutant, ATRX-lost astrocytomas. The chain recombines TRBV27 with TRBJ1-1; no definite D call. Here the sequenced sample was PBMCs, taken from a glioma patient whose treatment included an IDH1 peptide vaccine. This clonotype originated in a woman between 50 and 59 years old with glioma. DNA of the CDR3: TGTGCCAGCAGGCCCATGTCCAAGGACGGGAACACTGAAGCTTTCTTT. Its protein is CASRPMSKDGNTEAFF.